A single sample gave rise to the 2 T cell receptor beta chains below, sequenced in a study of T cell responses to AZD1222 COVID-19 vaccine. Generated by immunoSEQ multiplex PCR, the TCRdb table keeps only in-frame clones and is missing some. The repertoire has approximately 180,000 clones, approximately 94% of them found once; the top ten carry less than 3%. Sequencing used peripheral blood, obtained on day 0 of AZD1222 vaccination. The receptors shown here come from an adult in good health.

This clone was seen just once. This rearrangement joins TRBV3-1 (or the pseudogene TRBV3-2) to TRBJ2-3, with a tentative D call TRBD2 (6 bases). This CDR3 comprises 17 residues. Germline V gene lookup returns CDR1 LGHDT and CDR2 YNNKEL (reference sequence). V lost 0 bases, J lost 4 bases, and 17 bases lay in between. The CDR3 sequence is CASSQEPHGSVADTQYF. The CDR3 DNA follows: TGTGCCAGCAGCCAAGAACCCCACGGGAGTGTCGCAGATACGCAGTATTTT.

This chain's CDR3 is CASKSSGANVLTF. The DNA of the CDR3 is TGTGCCAGCAAAAGCTCTGGGGCCAACGTCCTGACTTTC. The chain links TRBV2 to TRBJ2-6; D call uncertain. Per germline, CDR1 SNHLY and CDR2 FYNNEI. The ends were cut back, 7 bases at V and 0 bases at J, with 4 bases in the middle. This CDR3 spans 13 amino acids.